These 20 T cell receptor beta chains were all obtained from the same sample, sequenced in a study of cytomegalovirus exposure and HLA in healthy donors. The PCR contained 60 Vbeta and 13 Jbeta primers. TCRdb keeps only in-frame clones here, not all; method: immunoSEQ multiplex PCR. The sample shows 150,000 to 200,000 clones, around 74% of them seen only once. Sequencing input: PBMCs. These TCRs come from a woman in her 30s in good health and CMV-seronegative.

The rearrangement joins TRBV28 to TRBJ1-3; perhaps TRBD1 as D (6 bases). V lost 8 bases and J lost 2, with 19 bases in between. The CDR3 spans 16 residues. Germline CDR1 is MDHEN and CDR2 is SYDVKM. The CDR3 DNA sequence: TGTGCCAGCGGGGTCCCGGGCAGGGGCACTGGAAACACCATATATTTT. Its protein product is CASGVPGRGTGNTIYF. The full variable domain, completed using reference TRBV28 and TRBJ1-3, is DVKVTQSSRYLVKRTGEKVFLECVQDMDHENMFWYRQDPGLGLRLIYFSYDVKMKEKGDIPEGYSVSREKKERFSLILESASTNQTSMYLCASGVPGRGTGNTIYFGEGSWLTVV.

J is TRBJ1-4 and V is TRBV30; D is uncertain. The germline gives CDR1 GTSNPN, CDR2 SVGIG (reference sequence). The CDR3 totals 15 residues. V was trimmed by 2 bases and J by 4 bases, leaving 14 bases between them. The CDR3 nucleotides read TGTGCCTGGAGTCAAAGCGGACGGGGTAATGAAAAACTGTTTTTT. It codes for CAWSQSGRGNEKLFF.

V gene TRBV6-1 combines with J gene TRBJ1-6; D is unresolved. The CDR3 loop spans 11 amino acids. With 8 bases removed from V and 7 bases from J, the gap between germline ends came to 6 bases. The germline V gene encodes CDR1 MNHNS and CDR2 SASEGT. The DNA of the CDR3 is TGTGCCAGCGGGCCAAATTCACCCCTCCACTTT. This sequence encodes CASGPNSPLHF.

This clone was counted between two and nine times. This sequence joins TRBV7-3 and TRBJ2-3, with 7 bases lining up with TRBD1. The V and J ends lost 4 bases and 2 bases, in that order; junction bases with no gene match: 6. Germline CDR1 SGHTA, CDR2 FQGTGA. CDR3 length: 15 amino acids. The DNA for the CDR3 is TGTGCCAGCAGCTCTACAGGGGCCTACACAGATACGCAGTATTTT. It is translated as CASSSTGAYTDTQYF.

This clone was seen a single time. This rearrangement joins TRBV19 to TRBJ2-7; 8 nucleotides align to TRBD1. V trimming: 5 bases; J trimming: 6 bases; junction bases outside the gene matches: 9. Germline CDR1 and CDR2: LNHDA and SQIVND (reference sequence). The CDR3 runs to 14 residues. The CDR3 reads CASSRDRRAAEQYF. CDR3 bases: TGTGCCAGTAGTCGGGACAGGCGAGCAGCCGAGCAGTACTTC.

V gene TRBV19 combines with J gene TRBJ2-5; D perhaps matches TRBD2 (5 bases). The V gene's germline CDR1 is LNHDA and CDR2 SQIVND (reference sequence). Trimming stripped 5 bases from V and 7 bases from J, with 14 bases between. The CDR3 extends over 13 amino acids. The CDR3 DNA reads as TGTGCCAGTAGTCGTGCGGATCGGGGGACCCAGTACTTC. It specifies CASSRADRGTQYF.

J is TRBJ2-5 and V is TRBV7-3; TRBD2 agrees at 9 bases. The DNA end favors TRBJ2-7, so the J call may be wrong. Germline values: CDR1 SGHTA, CDR2 FQGTGA. This CDR3 has 13 amino acids. As DNA, the CDR3 is TGTGCCAGCAGCTTGACTAGCGGCTACGAGCAGTACTTC. Its protein is CASSLTSGYEQYF.

In its sample, this clone is medium-sized. J is TRBJ2-7 and V is TRBV19; D is perhaps TRBD1 (5 bases). CDR1 LNHDA and CDR2 SQIVND come from the germline V gene (reference sequence). V was pared by 3 bases and J by 7 bases, with 13 bases between. This CDR3 spans 13 amino acids. CDR3 loop: CASSMGPRVEQYF. Written as DNA, the CDR3 is TGTGCCAGTAGTATGGGGCCGAGAGTTGAGCAGTACTTC. Full variable domain (rest looked up from reference TRBV19 and TRBJ2-7): DGGITQSPKYLFRKEGQNVTLSCEQNLNHDAMYWYRQDPGQGLRLIYYSQIVNDFQKGDIAEGYSVSREKKESFPLTVTSAQKNPTAFYLCASSMGPRVEQYFGPGTRLTVT.

On this clone itself: At one of its ends the junction is not consistent with the germline gene, which may arise from a read error. The chain uses TRBV2 and TRBJ1-2; D is undetermined. Germline V gene sequence: CDR1 SNHLY, CDR2 FYNNEI. The CDR3 is made up of 13 amino acids. This chain's CDR3 is CASTTQQNYSYTF. CDR3 DNA sequence: TGTGCCAGCACCACACAACAAAACTATAGCTACACCTTC.

V usage is TRBV19 and J usage is TRBJ1-5; tentative D call: TRBD1 (5 bases). In germline, CDR1 is LNHDA, CDR2 SQIVND (reference sequence). The CDR3 has 16 residues. V dropped 4 bases and J dropped 4 bases, with 17 bases sitting between them. CDR3 DNA sequence: TGTGCCAGTAGTAGATCGGCAGGGCCAAAGAATCAGCCCCAGCATTTT. It translates to CASSRSAGPKNQPQHF.

This chain uses TRBV5-8 with TRBJ2-5, with D tentatively TRBD1 (6 bases). Trimming took 4 bases from V and 7 from J, leaving 20 bases between them. In germline, CDR1 is SGHTS, CDR2 YDEGEE. The length of the CDR3 is 15 residues. The chain's CDR3 is CASSQQGLGYGTQYF. CDR3 DNA sequence: TGTGCCAGCAGCCAACAGGGATTGGGGTATGGGACCCAGTACTTC.

This clone came up once. The identical CDR3 is also encoded by other nucleotide sequences in the sample. This chain uses TRBV29-1 with TRBJ1-1; TRBD1 agrees at 8 bases. The CDR3 spans 12 residues. The germline V gene encodes CDR1 SQVTM and CDR2 ANQGSEA. After removal of 6 bases from V and 4 bases from J, the junction contained 4 bases not matched to a gene. DNA of the CDR3: TGCAGCGTCAAACAGGGGGGCACTGAAGCTTTCTTT. Its protein is CSVKQGGTEAFF.

J is TRBJ2-1 and V is TRBV14, with 7 bases aligning to TRBD2. The length of the CDR3 is 12 residues. CDR1 is SGHDN and CDR2 is FVKESK in the germline V gene. The junction had 6 bases not matched to a gene; V was cut back by 4 bases and J by 12 bases. The CDR3 nucleotides read TGTGCCAGCAGCCCTTCTGGGGGGGGGCAGTTCTTC. Its translation: CASSPSGGGQFF.

This chain uses TRBV28 with TRBJ2-5; 8 bases are shared with TRBD1. Germline V gives CDR1 MDHEN, CDR2 SYDVKM. After removal of 6 bases from V and 6 bases from J, the junction contained 6 bases not matched to a gene. The length of the CDR3 is 13 residues. The CDR3 bases are TGTGCCAGCAGCCTGACAGGGGTAAAGACCCAGTACTTC. Translated, it gives CASSLTGVKTQYF.

The rearrangement joins TRBV5-6 to TRBJ2-3, with 7 positions matching TRBD1. Losses at the gene ends were 4 bases for V and 2 bases for J; bases not matched to a gene: 7. The CDR3 loop spans 15 amino acids. Looked up from germline, CDR1 is SGHDT and CDR2 is YYEEEE. The CDR3 is CASSRGQPLTDTQYF. The CDR3, as DNA: TGTGCCAGCAGCCGGGGACAGCCCCTCACAGATACGCAGTATTTT.

CDR3 in amino acids: CASSLIQGAGGYTF. For the CDR3, the DNA is TGTGCCAGCAGCTTAATACAGGGGGCAGGTGGCTACACCTTC. The chain combines TRBV7-2 with TRBJ1-2; 9 bases align to TRBD1. The germline V gene encodes CDR1 SGHTA and CDR2 FQGNSA. Trimming took 2 bases from V and 7 from J; bases not matched to a gene: 5. This CDR3 region has 14 residues.

The CDR3 DNA sequence: TGTGCCAGCAGCCCAAACTACTCCTACGAGCAGTACTTC. Its translation is CASSPNYSYEQYF. The genes are TRBV7-3 and TRBJ2-7; no clear D. Germline V CDR1 and CDR2: SGHTA, FQGTGA. V lost 5 bases and J lost 0, with 8 bases in between. There are 13 residues in the CDR3.

V and J are TRBV28 and TRBJ2-5; no reliable D call. TRBJ2-7 matches the DNA end more closely, so the J call is doubtful. The CDR3 length is 16 residues. The germline V gene has CDR1 MDHEN and CDR2 SYDVKM. The CDR3 region has the DNA TGTGCCAGCAGTTTCTTCCTCTTGACTGGAGCCTACGAGCAGTACTTC. Amino acids: CASSFFLLTGAYEQYF.

The chain carries TRBV7-2 and TRBJ2-1; TRBD2 agrees at 11 bases. This CDR3 region has 14 residues. Germline V gene sequence: CDR1 SGHTA, CDR2 FQGNSA. V lost 6 bases and J lost 4; bases outside the gene matches: 2. CDR3 in amino acids: CASSRLAGYNEQFF. Written as DNA, the CDR3 is TGTGCCAGCAGTCGACTAGCGGGGTACAATGAGCAGTTCTTC.

The chain couples TRBV13 to TRBJ2-1; the D gene is possibly TRBD1 (6 bases). The CDR3 spans 15 residues. Germline CDR1 reads PRHDT; CDR2 reads FYEKMQ (reference sequence). Between the trimmed V and J ends, which lost 3 bases and 8 bases, there was a span of 17 bases. The CDR3 protein is CASSFRGKAPDEQFF. DNA of the CDR3: TGTGCCAGCAGCTTCAGGGGTAAGGCGCCGGATGAGCAGTTCTTC. The whole variable domain, filled in from reference TRBV13 and TRBJ2-1, reads AAGVIQSPRHLIKEKRETATLKCYPIPRHDTVYWYQQGPGQDPQFLISFYEKMQSDKGSIPDRFSAQQFSDYHSELNMSSLELGDSALYFCASSFRGKAPDEQFFGPGTRLTVL.